A single sample gave rise to the 26 T cell receptor beta chains below, sequenced in a study of cytomegalovirus exposure and HLA in healthy donors. PCR used 60 Vbeta primers and 13 Jbeta primers. Repertoires were generated with immunoSEQ multiplex PCR, while TCRdb's copy carries only in-frame clones and drops some. Of roughly 170,000 clones in the sample, around 84% were seen once. The sequenced sample was PBMCs. Receptors were obtained from a girl aged 2 to 9 in good health and CMV-seropositive.

This chain uses TRBV6-6 with TRBJ1-4, with 10 bases identical to TRBD1. Losses at the gene ends were 5 bases for V and 4 bases for J; bases not matched to a gene: 7. Germline CDR1 MNHNY, CDR2 SVGAGI (reference sequence). The CDR3 length is 16 residues. In nucleotides, the CDR3 is TGTGCCAGCAGTCCGACAGGGGGCTTGGTTAATGAAAAACTGTTTTTT. As protein: CASSPTGGLVNEKLFF.

A single count supports this clone. The chain recombines TRBV27 with TRBJ1-2; TRBD1 matches at 7 bases. Germline V gives CDR1 MNHEY, CDR2 SMNVEV (reference sequence). After removal of 6 bases from V and 4 bases from J, the junction contained 8 bases not matched to a gene. The CDR3 sequence is 14 residues long. The CDR3 protein is CASSPDRDLYGYTF. The CDR3 region has the DNA TGTGCCAGCAGCCCAGACAGGGACCTCTATGGCTACACCTTC.

This chain links TRBV2 with TRBJ1-6; no reliable D call. This CDR3 comprises 15 residues. In germline, CDR1 is SNHLY, CDR2 FYNNEI. Trimming left V 3 bases short and J 6 bases short, with 12 bases between. The CDR3 is CASSDTGMTNSPLHF. DNA for the CDR3: TGTGCCAGCAGTGATACCGGGATGACTAATTCACCCCTCCACTTT.

V is TRBV19 and J is TRBJ2-5, with D uncertain. Trimming cost V 3 bases and J 5 bases, with 16 bases left between them. The CDR3 loop spans 15 amino acids. Germline values: CDR1 LNHDA, CDR2 SQIVND (reference sequence). CDR3 loop: CASSMTHTLGETQYF. The CDR3, as DNA: TGTGCCAGTAGTATGACACATACCTTGGGCGAGACCCAGTACTTC.

There are a few counts of this clone. The chain is built from TRBV6-1 and TRBJ2-7; 7 nucleotides line up with TRBD1. The CDR3 extends over 14 amino acids. After removal of 4 bases from V and 1 base from J, the junction contained 4 bases not matched to a gene. Per germline, CDR1 MNHNS and CDR2 SASEGT. DNA for the CDR3: TGTGCCAGCAGTGCTACAGGGGATTCCTACGAGCAGTACTTC. Translating it yields CASSATGDSYEQYF.

The chain is built from TRBV30 and TRBJ1-2; 10 nucleotides match TRBD1. This CDR3 contains 15 residues. V gave up 3 bases and J gave up 5 bases; unmatched junction bases: 9. Per germline, CDR1 GTSNPN and CDR2 SVGIG (reference sequence). The CDR3 DNA sequence: TGTGCCTGGAGGTCTGGGACAGGGGTGGCATATGGCTACACCTTC. This gives the protein CAWRSGTGVAYGYTF.

V usage is TRBV5-1 and J usage is TRBJ1-1; tentatively, D is TRBD1 (5 bases). Looked up from germline, CDR1 is SGHRS and CDR2 is YFSETQ. V lost 0 bases and J lost 10, with 16 bases in between. The CDR3 consists of 14 residues. The CDR3, as DNA: TGCGCCAGCAGCTTGGATGGGACTTCTGGGGCAGCTTTCTTT. It yields the protein CASSLDGTSGAAFF.

V is TRBV19 and J is TRBJ1-1; 8 bases map to TRBD1. CDR1 is LNHDA and CDR2 is SQIVND in the germline V gene (reference sequence). The CDR3 is 15 amino acids. V lost 5 bases to trimming and J lost 3 bases; unmatched junction nucleotides: 8. This CDR3 reads CASSVTGGVDTEAFF. CDR3 DNA sequence: TGTGCCAGTAGTGTAACAGGGGGGGTCGACACTGAAGCTTTCTTT.

The V and J genes are TRBV7-8 and TRBJ2-7; 8 bases align to TRBD2. The V gene's germline CDR1 is SGHVS and CDR2 FQNEAQ. V trimming: 0 bases; J trimming: 2 bases; junction bases outside the gene matches: 15. This CDR3 is 19 amino acids long. For the CDR3, the DNA is TGTGCCAGCAGCTTAGCTGGATTTTCGGGGGGGAAAGGAGCCTACGAGCAGTACTTC. It codes for CASSLAGFSGGKGAYEQYF.

The genes are TRBV11-1 and TRBJ2-2; 9 bases are a match to TRBD1. The CDR3 totals 16 residues. V gave up 6 bases and J gave up 3 bases; unmatched junction bases: 8. Germline V lookup: CDR1 SGHAT, CDR2 FQDESV (reference sequence). Here the CDR3 reads CASRTRDRVDTGELFF. CDR3 DNA: TGTGCCAGCAGAACCCGGGACAGGGTTGACACCGGGGAGCTGTTTTTT.

The chain recombines TRBV27 with TRBJ2-1; 9 nucleotides align to TRBD1. Germline V gene data show CDR1 as MNHEY and CDR2 as SMNVEV (reference sequence). V lost 3 bases to trimming and J lost 10 bases; unmatched junction nucleotides: 4. This CDR3 region has 13 residues. The DNA for the CDR3 is TGTGCCAGCAGTTTGGACAGGGGAAAAGAGCAGTTCTTC. As protein: CASSLDRGKEQFF.

The chain recombines TRBV11-3 with TRBJ2-1, with TRBD2 identical over 7 bases. The CDR3 runs to 17 residues. The germline gives CDR1 SGHNT, CDR2 YENEEA. The J segment lost 2 bases and the V segment lost 0 bases, leaving 7 bases of the junction unmatched. This CDR3 is CASSLDPGAGTYNEQFF. The CDR3 region has the DNA TGTGCCAGCAGCTTAGATCCTGGAGCGGGAACCTACAATGAGCAGTTCTTC.

The rearrangement uses TRBV2 and TRBJ1-4, with TRBD1 as a possible D gene (6 bases). This CDR3 comprises 15 residues. V was cut by 7 bases and J by 7 bases, with 19 bases left in between. Germline assignment: CDR1 SNHLY and CDR2 FYNNEI. CDR3 sequence: CASINRVRGGEKLFF. The CDR3 nucleotides read TGTGCCAGCATCAACAGGGTCCGAGGAGGTGAAAAACTGTTTTTT.

CDR3 protein: CASSLGGYGPQHF. CDR3 sequence (DNA): TGTGCCAGCAGCCTCGGGGGTTACGGGCCCCAGCATTTT. The V and J genes are TRBV7-2 and TRBJ1-5; the D gene is possibly TRBD1 (5 bases). The germline V gene encodes CDR1 SGHTA and CDR2 FQGNSA. The V and J ends lost 5 bases and 9 bases respectively, with 14 bases between them. The CDR3 spans 13 residues.

This sequence joins TRBV28 and TRBJ1-1; unclear D gene. This CDR3 is 14 amino acids long. The V gene's germline CDR1 is MDHEN and CDR2 SYDVKM. The V and J ends lost 3 bases and 12 bases respectively, with 20 bases between them. In DNA form, the CDR3 reads TGTGCCAGCAGTTTTGTTAGGCTGAAGGGAGGGACTTTCTTT. It translates to CASSFVRLKGGTFF.

The CDR3 DNA reads TGTGCCACACGCCGGGACAGGGGGCCTCTTGGTGAAAAACTGTTTTTT. It is translated as CATRRDRGPLGEKLFF. The V call is TRBV2, the J call TRBJ1-4; 12 bases agree with TRBD1. The V gene's germline CDR1 is SNHLY and CDR2 FYNNEI. The junction had 13 bases not matched to a gene; V was cut back by 10 bases and J by 7 bases. This CDR3 has 16 amino acids.

V gene TRBV4-1 combines with J gene TRBJ2-1; 8 bases are a match to TRBD2. The CDR3 has 16 residues. Germline V gene data show CDR1 as MGHRA and CDR2 as YSYEKL. With 0 bases clipped from V and 7 bases from J, the junction kept 8 bases outside the gene matches. The CDR3 reads CASSQDFAGGWNEQFF. For the CDR3, the DNA is TGCGCCAGCAGCCAAGATTTCGCGGGAGGATGGAATGAGCAGTTCTTC.

The chain links TRBV15 to TRBJ2-1; 9 bases map to TRBD2. Germline CDR1 LNHNV, CDR2 YYDKDF (reference sequence). This CDR3 comprises 17 residues. Unmatched junction bases numbered 7, after V lost 3 bases and J lost 1 base. The CDR3 loop is CATSSLSGGPSYNEQFF. In nucleotides, the CDR3 is TGTGCCACCAGCAGTCTTAGCGGGGGACCTTCCTACAATGAGCAGTTCTTC. Full variable domain (missing parts from reference TRBV15 and TRBJ2-1): DAMVIQNPRYQVTQFGKPVTLSCSQTLNHNVMYWYQQKSSQAPKLLFHYYDKDFNNEADTPDNFQSRRPNTSFCFLDIRSPGLGDTAMYLCATSSLSGGPSYNEQFFGPGTRLTVL.

This chain uses TRBV5-1 with TRBJ1-3, with 8 bases lining up with TRBD1. Germline V gives CDR1 SGHRS, CDR2 YFSETQ. The CDR3 length is 14 residues. V lost 4 bases and J lost 2; bases outside the gene matches: 2. The CDR3 spells CASSRQGPGNTIYF. For the CDR3, the DNA is TGCGCCAGCAGCCGACAGGGGCCTGGAAACACCATATATTTT.

This chain links TRBV18 with TRBJ1-5, with no clear D. The CDR3 runs to 15 residues. Germline V gives CDR1 KGHSH, CDR2 LQKENI. V was shortened by 2 bases and J by 5 bases, with 13 bases between the two germline ends. CDR3 amino acids: CASSPGRGLDQPQHF. CDR3 nucleotides: TGTGCCAGCTCACCAGGGCGTGGACTTGATCAGCCCCAGCATTTT.

V is TRBV7-9 and J is TRBJ2-7, with D unresolved. V was pared by 1 base and J by 5 bases, with 18 bases between. CDR1 is SEHNR and CDR2 is FQNEAQ in the germline V gene (reference sequence). The CDR3 length is 16 residues. The CDR3 region is CASSLGAVPGSHEQYF. The CDR3 DNA sequence: TGTGCCAGCAGCTTAGGTGCGGTTCCCGGTTCCCACGAGCAGTACTTC. The whole variable domain, filled in from reference TRBV7-9 and TRBJ2-7, reads DTGVSQNPRHKITKRGQNVTFRCDPISEHNRLYWYRQTLGQGPEFLTYFQNEAQLEKSRLLSDRFSAERPKGSFSTLEIQRTEQGDSAMYLCASSLGAVPGSHEQYFGPGTRLTVT.

The chain employs TRBV2 and TRBJ1-1; a weak D match, TRBD1 (6 bases). The CDR3 is made up of 15 amino acids. Germline values: CDR1 SNHLY, CDR2 FYNNEI. Trimming removed 3 bases from V and 4 bases from J, with 15 bases in between. CDR3 sequence reads: CASSELTGFGTEAFF. In DNA form, the CDR3 reads TGTGCCAGCAGTGAGTTAACAGGGTTCGGCACTGAAGCTTTCTTT.

This clone was seen once. The chain joins TRBV9 to TRBJ1-4; 9 bases map to TRBD1. Germline V gene lookup returns CDR1 SGDLS and CDR2 YYNGEE. The CDR3 contains 15 residues. J lost 5 bases, V lost 4 bases, and 6 bases had no gene match. The CDR3 sequence is CASSTFGTGNEKLFF. Here the CDR3 DNA reads TGTGCCAGCAGCACTTTTGGGACAGGGAATGAAAAACTGTTTTTT.

CDR3 DNA: TGTGCCAGCAGCTTAGCGACTAGGCACCGGGAGCAGTACTTC. This codes for CASSLATRHREQYF. The rearrangement uses TRBV7-9 and TRBJ2-7; D possibly corresponds to TRBD2 (6 bases). Trimming stripped 0 bases from V and 7 bases from J, with 13 bases between. CDR3 length equals 14 residues. The germline gives CDR1 SEHNR, CDR2 FQNEAQ (reference sequence).

The DNA of the CDR3 is TGTGCCAGCAGCTTAGTAGGGGACACTGAAGCTTTCTTT. The encoded protein is CASSLVGDTEAFF. The V call is TRBV7-2, the J call TRBJ1-1, with D maybe TRBD1 (5 bases). The V end was cut by 1 base, the J end by 3 bases, with 6 bases between. The CDR3 totals 13 residues. Germline V CDR1 and CDR2: SGHTA, FQGNSA.

This chain joins TRBV15 and TRBJ2-2; 8 bases are a match to TRBD1. Trimming at V came to 3 bases and at J to 8 bases, leaving 5 bases not matched to a gene. From germline, CDR1 is LNHNV and CDR2 YYDKDF (reference sequence). This CDR3 is built from 14 residues. CDR3 DNA: TGTGCCACCAGCAGGGACAGGGTAGTTGGGGAGCTGTTTTTT. Encoded protein: CATSRDRVVGELFF.